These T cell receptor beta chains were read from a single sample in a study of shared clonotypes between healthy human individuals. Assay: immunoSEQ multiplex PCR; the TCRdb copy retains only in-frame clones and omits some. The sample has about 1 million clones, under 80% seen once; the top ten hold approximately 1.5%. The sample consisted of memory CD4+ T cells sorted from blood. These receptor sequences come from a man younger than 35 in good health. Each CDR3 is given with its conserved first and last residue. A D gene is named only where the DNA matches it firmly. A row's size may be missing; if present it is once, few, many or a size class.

TGTGCCAGCAGCGCCTCCACCCGGACAGGGCCCAATGAGCAGTTCTTC,CASSASTRTGPNEQFF,TRBV7-9,once,TRBJ2-1,TRBD1
TGTGCCAGCAGCAAACCTCTCAGGGGGAGGAAAACAGATACGCAGTATTTT,CASSKPLRGRKTDTQYF,TRBV21-1,-,TRBJ2-3,-
TGTGCCAGCAGTCGGGGGGGCTTTTACGAGCAGTACTTC,CASSRGGFYEQYF,TRBV28,many,TRBJ2-7,TRBD2
TGTGCCAGCCCCGTGGGGGACAGGGGATGCTATGGCTACACCTTC,CASPVGDRGCYGYTF,TRBV27,many,TRBJ1-2,TRBD1
TGTGCCAGTAGTAGGGGGCGGGAGACTACCGGGGAGCTGTTTTTT,CASSRGRETTGELFF,TRBV19,-,TRBJ2-2,-
TGTGCCACCATCAGGGGGATCTACGAGCAGTACTTC,CATIRGIYEQYF,TRBV6-1,-,TRBJ2-7,TRBD1
TGCGCCAGCAGCTTGGGTCTCCTCTCCTACAATGAGCAGTTCTTC,CASSLGLLSYNEQFF,TRBV5-1,once,TRBJ2-1,-
TGTGCCAGTAGTATAGCGATGAGGGAGCTGTTTTTT,CASSIAMRELFF,TRBV19,-,TRBJ2-2,-
TGTGCCAGCAAGCACACCTATGGCTACACCTTC,CASKHTYGYTF,TRBV6-5,-,TRBJ1-2,-
TGTGCCAGCAGTGAAGCCGGGGGGGCATATGGCTACACCTTC,CASSEAGGAYGYTF,TRBV6-1,-,TRBJ1-2,-
TGTGCCAGCAGCTTCGAAGGACAGGGTCCCACAGATACGCAGTATTTT,CASSFEGQGPTDTQYF,TRBV5-6,-,TRBJ2-3,TRBD1
TGTGCCAGTAGTACCCGAACGGAGACCCAGTACTTC,CASSTRTETQYF,TRBV19,-,TRBJ2-5,-
TGTGCCAGCAGCATAACCGGGACAGGGGTCACCAGGGAGCTGTTTTTT,CASSITGTGVTRELFF,TRBV2,-,TRBJ2-2,TRBD1
TGTGCCAGCAGTGGGGACAGGGCGGGACAGCCCCAGCATTTT,CASSGDRAGQPQHF,TRBV5-8,-,TRBJ1-5,TRBD1
TGTGCCAGCAGTTCCACTAGGCAAGAGACCCAGTACTTC,CASSSTRQETQYF,TRBV7-2,-,TRBJ2-5,-
TGTGCCAGCAGCTTACCCCAGGGGCCCCAGCATTTT,CASSLPQGPQHF,TRBV7-8,once,TRBJ1-5,-
TGTGCCTGGAGTTCGGGGGGGTACGAGCAGTACTTC,CAWSSGGYEQYF,TRBV30,-,TRBJ2-7,TRBD2
TGTGCCAGCAAGGGTATACGCACCGAGCAGTACTTC,CASKGIRTEQYF,TRBV28,-,TRBJ2-7,-
TGCAGCGTTACAGGGGCGCCTTCCTACGAGCAGTACTTC,CSVTGAPSYEQYF,TRBV29-1,once,TRBJ2-7,TRBD1
TGCGCCAGCAGTGACGGGGCTCAGGACGAGCAGTACTTC,CASSDGAQDEQYF,TRBV10-1,few,TRBJ2-7,-
TGTGCCAGCAGCCCAGGACAGGGGAACGGCGGCCAGCCCCAGCATTTT,CASSPGQGNGGQPQHF,TRBV9,-,TRBJ1-5,TRBD1
TGTGCCAGCAGTCTGGGGCGGAACTATGGCTACACCTTC,CASSLGRNYGYTF,TRBV6-5,-,TRBJ1-2,-
TGTGCCAGCAACTTGGGCGGGGTTATCAATGAGCAGTTCTTC,CASNLGGVINEQFF,TRBV7-2,-,TRBJ2-1,-
TGCAGCGTTGTGGGGGACAGGGTCGAGCAGTACTTC,CSVVGDRVEQYF,TRBV29-1,-,TRBJ2-7,TRBD1
TGTGCCAGCAGTTCTTCAGGGGGCAACTATGGCTACACCTTC,CASSSSGGNYGYTF,TRBV6-5,-,TRBJ1-2,TRBD1
TGTGCCAGTGAGAAACAGGGAAAGGGGGGCGAAAAACTGTTTTTT,CASEKQGKGGEKLFF,TRBV28,-,TRBJ1-4,-
TGTGCCAGCAGCTTAACCTTCGAGCAGAGGTATCAAGAGACCCAGTACTTC,CASSLTFEQRYQETQYF,TRBV7-2,-,TRBJ2-5,-
TGTGCCAGCAGCTTAGGACCGCAATCTGGGGCCAACGTCCTGACTTTC,CASSLGPQSGANVLTF,TRBV7-2,-,TRBJ2-6,-
TGCGCCAGCAGTTTCAGTCCAGGACGTCAAGAGACCCAGTACTTC,CASSFSPGRQETQYF,TRBV5-1,-,TRBJ2-5,-
TGTGCCAGCTCACCGGGACAGGGCCCCACAGATACGCAGTATTTT,CASSPGQGPTDTQYF,TRBV18,-,TRBJ2-3,TRBD1
TGTGCCAGCTCTCAGACAGGGGGCGGCTCCTACGAGCAGTACTTC,CASSQTGGGSYEQYF,TRBV18,-,TRBJ2-7,TRBD1
TGTGCCAGCAGCCTGGGCAGTCGTCCTGGAAACACCATATATTTT,CASSLGSRPGNTIYF,TRBV11-2,-,TRBJ1-3,-
TGCGCCAGCAGCCTCGTCCAGGGGGCTCGAGCTTTCTTT,CASSLVQGARAFF,TRBV4-1,once,TRBJ1-1,TRBD1
TGTGCCACCACCGGACAGTTTAGCAATCAGCCCCAGCATTTT,CATTGQFSNQPQHF,TRBV15,-,TRBJ1-5,-
TGTGCCAGCAGCTCGGGGGGCGGGCTGAGCTCCTACGAGCAGTACTTC,CASSSGGGLSSYEQYF,TRBV11-2,-,TRBJ2-7,-
TGCGCCAGCAGAGTCGCGTGGGGTTCCTACGAGCAGTACTTC,CASRVAWGSYEQYF,TRBV5-1,-,TRBJ2-7,-
TGTGCTAGCAGCTTAGTAAGGGGCACTGAAGCTTTCTTT,CASSLVRGTEAFF,TRBV7-7,-,TRBJ1-1,-